This paragraph reports one TCR beta chain. The table came from immunoSEQ multiplex PCR; TCRdb's copy has only in-frame clones and leaves some out. The sample includes more than 100,000 clones, roughly 93% of them seen just once. Germline V gene sequence: CDR1 SGHRS, CDR2 YFSETQ. This CDR3 spans 16 amino acids. V lost 4 bases and J 3 bases, leaving 17 bases between the germline ends. The data were obtained in a study of T cell changes during pregnancy in multiple sclerosis. The sequences come from peripheral blood, collected after pregnancy. The TCR sequence derives from a female donor with multiple sclerosis, enrolled in a pregnancy study. The genes are TRBV5-1 and TRBJ2-1; D may be TRBD2 (6 bases). Here the CDR3 DNA reads TGCGCCAGCAGCCCAAGACTCTTAGCGGACTACAATGAGCAGTTCTTC. Protein sequence: CASSPRLLADYNEQFF.